The clone carrying this TCR beta chain has more than one count but fewer than ten. Its antigen is not known. This sample was taken from a study of T-cell memory formation after mild COVID-19. CDR1 is SGHAT, CDR2 FQNNGV, per germline. V lost 3 bases and J 4 bases, leaving 7 bases between the germline ends. This CDR3 contains 13 residues. Study results and limitations: Mainly CM and EM harbored the contracting CD4+ clones; mainly EMRA harbored the CD8+ ones. Later expanders leaned toward CD4+, whereas clones contracting from day 15 to 85 were balanced CD4/CD8.

Using constant-segment primers, 5'RACE produced TCR alpha and TCR beta cDNA libraries carrying sample barcodes and UMIs. TCRdb reprocessed the 5' RACE reads via MiXCR and lists one record per CDR3 protein. The data show around 320,000 distinct CDR3 sequences, with 13% to 15% seen just once and about 21% held by the top ten. Sequencing input: PBMCs or a T cell subset sorted from them (not recorded which). This clonotype was sampled from a man between 18 and 29 years old who had mild COVID-19 (a few samples of this study predate the infection). Cell type and time point are not known. The V call is TRBV11-2, the J call TRBJ2-1, with D unclear. The CDR3 loop reads CASSFGDYNEQFF. For the CDR3, the DNA is TGTGCCAGCAGCTTTGGGGATTACAATGAGCAGTTCTTC.